The T cell receptor (beta chain) described here comes from a study of OX40 agonist ivuxolimab in advanced cancers. Clones were sequenced by immunoSEQ multiplex PCR, and TCRdb holds only the in-frame ones, with some missing. The sample consists of tens of thousands of clones, around 84% of them appearing once. Study results and caveats: In general, CD8+ T cells held more expanded clones than CD4+ did, on average.

CDR1 is SGHDT and CDR2 is YYEEEE in the germline V gene. The CDR3 extends over 15 amino acids. As regards this clone: The antigen remains undetermined. The junction departs from germline at one end; a sequencing error may be responsible.

The clonotype originates from an adult with an advanced solid tumor such as melanoma, head and neck, liver or kidney cancer. The source material was CD4+ or CD8+ T cells sorted from blood, sampled in a trial of the OX40 agonist ivuxolimab. The gene calls are TRBV5-6 and TRBJ1-2, with TRBD1 matching 9 bases. The CDR3 coding sequence is TGTGCCAGCAGCATCCGGGACAGGGAATTCTATGACTACACCTTC. The encoded protein is CASSIRDREFYDYTF.